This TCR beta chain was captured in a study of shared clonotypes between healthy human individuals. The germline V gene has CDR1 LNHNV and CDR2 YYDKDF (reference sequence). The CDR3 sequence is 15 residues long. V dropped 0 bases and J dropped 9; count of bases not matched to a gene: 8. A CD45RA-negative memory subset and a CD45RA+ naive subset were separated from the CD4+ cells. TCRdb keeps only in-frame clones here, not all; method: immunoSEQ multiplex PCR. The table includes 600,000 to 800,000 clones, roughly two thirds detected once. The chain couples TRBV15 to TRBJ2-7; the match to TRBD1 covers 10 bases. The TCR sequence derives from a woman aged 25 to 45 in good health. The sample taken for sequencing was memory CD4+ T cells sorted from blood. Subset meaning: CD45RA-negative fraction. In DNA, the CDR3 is TGTGCCACCAGCAGAGAGTACGGGACAGGGGTTCGGCAGTACTTC. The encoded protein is CATSREYGTGVRQYF.